A selection of T cell receptor beta chains follows, all from one sample in a study of blood T cell repertoires in COVID-19. Here immunoSEQ multiplex PCR was the method, and the copy in TCRdb shows in-frame clones only, minus some. Among approximately 240,000 clones listed, about 85% were seen once. Sequencing was carried out using peripheral blood. Source of these receptors: a woman aged 55-69 years who had recovered from COVID-19. CDR3s include the opening cysteine and the closing phenylalanine or tryptophan. The order of the fields is clone size, CDR3 length, J gene, D gene, V gene, CDR3 protein, CDR3 DNA. D genes are given only for firm matches. Expanded clones are given a class, and other clones once, few, many or no size at all.

. | 13 | TRBJ1-2 | . | TRBV7-2 | CASSPGGGYGYTF | TGTGCCAGCAGCCCCGGGGGTGGCTATGGCTACACCTTC
. | 13 | TRBJ2-3 | . | TRBV5-8 | CASSFRGQDTQYF | TGTGCCAGCAGCTTCAGGGGACAAGATACGCAGTATTTT
. | 18 | TRBJ1-2 | TRBD1 | TRBV10-3 | CAISNAPGTGRSNYGYTF | TGTGCCATCAGTAACGCCCCGGGGACAGGGCGTTCCAACTATGGCTACACCTTC
. | 15 | TRBJ2-3 | . | TRBV14 | CASSLMTSSTDTQYF | TGTGCCAGCAGCCTCATGACAAGCAGCACAGATACGCAGTATTTT
. | 16 | TRBJ2-3 | TRBD2 | TRBV18 | CASSPGLAGATDTQYF | TGTGCCAGCTCACCAGGGCTAGCGGGGGCCACAGATACGCAGTATTTT
. | 14 | TRBJ2-5 | TRBD2 | TRBV5-1 | CASNPAGGVETQYF | TGCGCCAGCAACCCCGCGGGGGGGGTCGAGACCCAGTACTTC
. | 15 | TRBJ2-2 | . | TRBV5-4 | CASSGRQDLAGELFF | TGTGCCAGCAGCGGGCGACAGGACTTGGCCGGGGAGCTGTTTTTT
. | 12 | TRBJ1-2 | TRBD1 | TRBV7-9 | CAGGGTVPSYTF | TGTGCCGGTGGGGGGACAGTTCCAAGCTACACCTTC
. | 20 | TRBJ2-3 | TRBD2 | TRBV13 | CASSLTFGTSGGRLTDTQYF | TGTGCCAGCAGCTTAACCTTTGGGACTAGCGGGGGTAGACTCACAGATACGCAGTATTTT
. | 13 | TRBJ2-1 | . | TRBV3-1/TRBV3-2 | CASSRPSNNEQFF | TGTGCCAGCAGCCGGCCATCGAACAATGAGCAGTTCTTC
. | 14 | TRBJ2-1 | TRBD1 | TRBV9 | CASSVGDRVDEQFF | TGTGCCAGCAGCGTAGGGGACAGGGTCGATGAGCAGTTCTTC
. | 14 | TRBJ2-1 | . | TRBV11-2 | CASSLGYSLDEQFF | TGTGCCAGCAGCTTAGGCTATTCTCTAGATGAGCAGTTCTTC
. | 17 | TRBJ2-1 | TRBD2 | TRBV7-2 | CASSSPTSGAWGNEQFF | TGTGCCAGCAGCTCCCCGACTAGCGGGGCCTGGGGAAATGAGCAGTTCTTC
. | 14 | TRBJ2-3 | . | TRBV9 | CASSVDSTTDTQYF | TGTGCCAGCAGCGTAGACAGCACTACAGATACGCAGTATTTT
. | 16 | TRBJ2-7 | TRBD2 | TRBV9 | CASSVAPSGGFYEQYF | TGTGCCAGCAGCGTAGCTCCTAGCGGGGGGTTCTACGAGCAGTACTTC
. | 14 | TRBJ1-1 | . | TRBV6-5 | CARRIRQGPLMAFF | TGTGCCAGACGAATCCGGCAGGGGCCGCTTATGGCTTTCTTT
. | 9 | TRBJ1-2 | . | TRBV29-1 | CSVGNYYTF | TGCAGCGTTGGTAACTACTACACCTTC
. | 15 | TRBJ1-3 | TRBD1 | TRBV29-1 | CSVAYRGHSGNTIYF | TGCAGCGTTGCATACAGGGGCCACTCTGGAAACACCATATATTTT
few | 14 | TRBJ2-7 | . | TRBV6-5 | CASSYSSWEREQYF | TGTGCCAGCAGTTACTCGAGCTGGGAGCGCGAGCAGTACTTC
. | 15 | TRBJ2-2 | TRBD1 | TRBV5-4 | CASSVGQGITGELFF | TGTGCCAGCAGCGTCGGACAGGGGATCACCGGGGAGCTGTTTTTT
few | 18 | TRBJ1-2 | TRBD1 | TRBV10-3 | CAISGSGQGATLWAGYTF | TGTGCCATCAGTGGAAGTGGACAGGGGGCTACCCTATGGGCTGGCTACACCTTC
. | 14 | TRBJ1-1 | TRBD1 | TRBV11-2 | CASSSGQGKTEAFF | TGTGCCAGCAGCTCGGGACAGGGAAAGACTGAAGCTTTCTTT
. | 14 | TRBJ2-5 | . | TRBV4-1 | CASSQDHGGETQYF | TGCGCCAGCAGCCAAGATCACGGCGGGGAGACCCAGTACTTC
. | 11 | TRBJ2-2 | . | TRBV14 | CASSYGGELFF | TGTGCCAGCAGCTACGGCGGGGAGCTGTTTTTT
. | 16 | TRBJ2-3 | TRBD2 | TRBV9 | CASSSLAGGYTDTQYF | TGTGCCAGCAGCTCACTAGCGGGGGGATACACAGATACGCAGTATTTT
. | 15 | TRBJ1-1 | . | TRBV7-6 | CASSLAEGDNTEAFF | TGTGCCAGCAGCTTAGCAGAGGGGGACAACACTGAAGCTTTCTTT
once | 17 | TRBJ2-5 | TRBD2 | TRBV3-1/TRBV3-2 | CASSLGLAGDTGETQYF | TGTGCCAGCAGCCTAGGACTAGCGGGGGACACGGGGGAGACCCAGTACTTC
few | 16 | TRBJ2-7 | TRBD1 | TRBV7-9 | CASSPASGTGSYEQYF | TGTGCCAGCAGCCCAGCATCCGGGACAGGGTCCTACGAGCAGTACTTC
. | 14 | TRBJ1-2 | TRBD1 | TRBV6-2/TRBV6-3 | CASSHGQGRNGYTF | TGTGCCAGCAGCCACGGACAGGGGCGGAATGGCTACACCTTC
. | 13 | TRBJ1-5 | . | TRBV12-3/TRBV12-4 | CASSPQSNQPQHF | TGTGCCAGCAGTCCACAGTCCAATCAGCCCCAGCATTTT
. | 14 | TRBJ2-7 | . | TRBV9 | CASSVGWAPYEQYF | TGTGCCAGCAGCGTAGGGTGGGCCCCCTACGAGCAGTACTTC
. | 18 | TRBJ2-3 | TRBD2 | TRBV7-2 | CASSLELLAGGGTDTQYF | TGTGCCAGCAGCTTGGAGTTACTAGCGGGGGGAGGCACAGATACGCAGTATTTT
. | 14 | TRBJ2-2 | . | TRBV5-1 | CASSGTRNTGELFF | TGCGCCAGTTCCGGGACTCGGAACACCGGGGAGCTGTTTTTT
. | 13 | TRBJ2-5 | . | TRBV2 | CASSARQQETQYF | TGTGCCAGCAGTGCCCGACAGCAAGAGACCCAGTACTTC
. | 15 | TRBJ1-1 | TRBD1 | TRBV30 | CAWSDIDRGKTEAFF | TGTGCCTGGAGCGACATTGACAGGGGAAAAACTGAAGCTTTCTTT
. | 13 | TRBJ2-7 | TRBD1 | TRBV5-4 | CASGQGAGYEQYF | TGTGCCAGCGGACAGGGGGCAGGCTACGAGCAGTACTTC
. | 14 | TRBJ2-7 | . | TRBV30 | CAWGRQSEFLEQYF | TGTGCCTGGGGACGACAGAGTGAGTTCCTCGAGCAGTACTTC
. | 17 | TRBJ2-3 | TRBD1 | TRBV4-1 | CASSQPRTGGRRNTQYF | TGCGCCAGCAGCCAACCTCGGACAGGGGGAAGAAGAAATACGCAGTATTTT
. | 14 | TRBJ1-2 | . | TRBV29-1 | CSVGPRQANYGYTF | TGCAGCGTCGGACCCCGACAGGCTAACTATGGCTACACCTTC
. | 16 | TRBJ2-2 | TRBD1 | TRBV5-1 | CASSLARGRGTGELFF | TGCGCCAGCAGCTTGGCCAGGGGGCGAGGCACCGGGGAGCTGTTTTTT
. | 13 | TRBJ2-1 | . | TRBV9 | CASSPRDWGEQFF | TGTGCCAGCAGCCCCCGGGACTGGGGTGAGCAGTTCTTC
. | 14 | TRBJ1-2 | . | TRBV6-2/TRBV6-3 | CASSQNLGLYGYTF | TGTGCCAGCAGTCAAAATCTGGGACTCTATGGCTACACCTTC
. | 15 | TRBJ2-1 | TRBD2 | TRBV11-3 | CASSLDVAGGGEQFF | TGTGCCAGCAGCTTAGATGTTGCGGGGGGAGGGGAGCAGTTCTTC
few | 15 | TRBJ2-7 | . | TRBV18 | CASSPPLANSYEQYF | TGTGCCAGCTCACCACCCCTAGCCAACTCCTACGAGCAGTACTTC
few | 13 | TRBJ1-2 | . | TRBV29-1 | CSVLGVGNYGYTF | TGCAGCGTCCTAGGGGTTGGGAACTATGGCTACACCTTC
once | 13 | TRBJ2-6 | . | TRBV3-1/TRBV3-2 | CASSQVVANVLTF | TGTGCCAGCAGCCAGGTAGTAGCCAACGTCCTGACTTTC
few | 16 | TRBJ2-1 | TRBD2 | TRBV2 | CASSESGGGSYNEQFF | TGTGCCAGCAGTGAATCGGGCGGGGGATCCTACAATGAGCAGTTCTTC
. | 15 | TRBJ1-2 | TRBD1 | TRBV11-2 | CASSLGGTGNYGYTF | TGTGCCAGCAGCTTAGGTGGGACAGGGAACTATGGCTACACCTTC